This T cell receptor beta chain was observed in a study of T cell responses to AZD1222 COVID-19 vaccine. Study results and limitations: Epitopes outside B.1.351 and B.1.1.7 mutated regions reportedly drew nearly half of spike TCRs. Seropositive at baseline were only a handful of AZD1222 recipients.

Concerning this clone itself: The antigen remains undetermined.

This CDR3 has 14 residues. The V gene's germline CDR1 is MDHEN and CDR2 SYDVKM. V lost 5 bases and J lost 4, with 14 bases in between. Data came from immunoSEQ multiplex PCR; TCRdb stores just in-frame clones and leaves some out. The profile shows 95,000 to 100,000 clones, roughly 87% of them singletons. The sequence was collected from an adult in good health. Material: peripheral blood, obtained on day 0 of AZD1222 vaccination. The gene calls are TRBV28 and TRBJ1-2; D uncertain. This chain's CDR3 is CASSPPPGSYGYTF. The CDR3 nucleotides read TGTGCCAGCAGTCCCCCCCCGGGGAGCTATGGCTACACCTTC.